One sample yielded the 3 T cell receptor beta chains listed below, sequenced in a study of human T cells and chemical hapten exposure. Library preparation tagged each individual cDNA molecule with a unique molecular identifier. TCRdb re-derived calls from the reads in MiXCR, one entry per CDR3 protein. The sample consists of 95,000 to 150,000 distinct CDR3 sequences, more than 8.5% of them appearing once. The template was total RNA from unfractionated whole blood. The sample taken for sequencing was whole blood. These receptors were obtained from a human donor in good health. Some clones in this sample may be carry-over from other donors' samples.

Ten or more counts support this clonotype. V gene TRBV6-1 combines with J gene TRBJ1-5; D possibly corresponds to TRBD1 (5 bases). V lost 2 bases and J lost 7, with 12 bases in between. CDR1 MNHNS and CDR2 SASEGT come from the germline V gene. The CDR3 sequence is 14 residues long. Here the CDR3 DNA reads TGTGCCAGCAGTGAATGGGGGTTCAGGCAGCCCCAGCATTTT. This gives the protein CASSEWGFRQPQHF.

This clonotype was observed at least ten times. CDR3 in amino acids: CSARAQEVNTGELFF. For the CDR3, the DNA is TGCAGTGCTAGAGCACAGGAAGTGAACACCGGGGAGCTGTTTTTT. V is TRBV20-1 and J is TRBJ2-2; D perhaps matches TRBD1 (5 bases). V shed 1 base and J shed 1 base, with 10 bases lying between them. Germline V gene sequence: CDR1 DFQATT, CDR2 SNEGSKA (reference sequence). The CDR3 covers 15 residues.

This clonotype has only a few counts. The chain recombines TRBV12-3 or TRBV12-4 with TRBJ2-1; 10 bases map to TRBD2. The CDR3 is 13 residues long. V shed 10 bases, J shed 9 bases, and the junction held 9 bases outside the gene matches. CDR3: CATQRGGQGEQFF. The CDR3 DNA reads TGTGCCACACAGCGGGGGGGCCAGGGTGAGCAGTTCTTC.